Listed below are T cell receptor beta chains from one sample, sequenced in a study of control samples from healthy donors and cancer patients. Only in-frame clones appear in the TCRdb table, and some are missing; sequencing was by immunoSEQ multiplex PCR. Of 20,000 to 30,000 clones listed, roughly 93% are singletons. The sequenced material came from PBMCs. These receptors came from a man aged 50 to 59 with lung cancer. Both conserved end residues are part of each CDR3. A D gene is named only where the DNA matches it firmly. Where a row states a size, it is once, few, many or the class of an expanded clone; other rows omit it.

j_gene	d_gene	v_gene	abundance	CDR3aa	CDR3nt
TRBJ1-5	NA	TRBV4-3	few	CASSQDLGQNQPQHF	TGCGCCAGCAGCCAAGATCTAGGACAGAATCAGCCCCAGCATTTT
TRBJ2-3	TRBD2	TRBV6-5	NA	CATAEAGGPNTQYF	TGTGCCACCGCCGAAGCGGGGGGGCCTAATACGCAGTATTTT
TRBJ2-5	TRBD2	TRBV27	once	CASGGRTSGLVGETQYF	TGTGCCAGCGGGGGTCGTACTAGCGGGCTGGTGGGAGAGACCCAGTACTTC
TRBJ1-2	NA	TRBV29-1	NA	CSVEDRRDHGYTF	TGCAGCGTTGAAGATCGGAGGGACCATGGCTACACCTTC
TRBJ2-2	NA	TRBV4-3	once	CASSLWGNTGELFF	TGCGCCAGCAGCCTGTGGGGGAACACCGGGGAGCTGTTTTTT
TRBJ2-5	TRBD1	TRBV7-3	NA	CASSFGQGETQYF	TGTGCCAGCAGCTTTGGACAGGGGGAGACCCAGTACTTC
TRBJ1-6	NA	TRBV6-5	NA	CASSYTGTNNSPLHF	TGTGCCAGCAGCTATACCGGGACCAATAATTCACCCCTCCACTTT
TRBJ2-7	TRBD2	TRBV6-2/TRBV6-3	NA	CASSDRLAGGNEQYF	TGTGCCAGCAGTGACAGACTAGCGGGGGGGAACGAGCAGTACTTC
TRBJ1-6	NA	TRBV2	NA	CASRGNREAPLHF	TGTGCCAGCAGGGGCAACAGGGAGGCACCCCTCCACTTT
TRBJ2-1	TRBD2	TRBV19	NA	CASSPAGTSDYEQFF	TGTGCCAGTAGTCCCGCCGGGACTAGCGATTATGAGCAGTTCTTC
TRBJ1-4	NA	TRBV10-2	NA	CASSDTGISTNEKLFF	TGCGCCAGCAGTGACACAGGGATATCTACTAATGAAAAACTGTTTTTT
TRBJ2-2	TRBD1	TRBV11-3	NA	CASSLGQGARGTGELFF	TGTGCCAGCAGCCTGGGACAGGGGGCGCGGGGGACCGGGGAGCTGTTTTTT
TRBJ2-5	TRBD2	TRBV3-1/TRBV3-2	NA	CATLPSGGGETQYF	TGTGCCACCCTACCTTCGGGGGGGGGAGAGACCCAGTACTTC
TRBJ1-2	NA	TRBV7-9	NA	CASSLDGATVDTF	TGTGCCAGCAGCTTAGACGGGGCAACCGTCGACACCTTC
TRBJ1-5	TRBD1	TRBV7-3	NA	CASSICEQGGQPQHF	TGTGCCAGCAGCATATGCGAACAGGGGGGTCAGCCCCAGCATTTT
TRBJ1-5	NA	TRBV7-2	NA	CASSFYGVGSNQPQHF	TGTGCCAGCAGCTTTTATGGTGTAGGGAGCAATCAGCCCCAGCATTTT
TRBJ2-7	TRBD2	TRBV19	NA	CASRMTTVTSGGYEQYF	TGTGCCAGTAGGATGACGACTGTGACTAGCGGTGGCTACGAGCAGTACTTC
TRBJ2-3	TRBD2	TRBV5-1	NA	CASSLALAGAEDTQYF	TGCGCCAGCAGCTTGGCCCTAGCGGGGGCGGAAGATACGCAGTATTTT
TRBJ2-6	NA	TRBV29-1	NA	CSVEELALGANVLTF	TGCAGCGTTGAAGAGTTAGCGTTAGGGGCCAACGTCCTGACTTTC
TRBJ2-7	NA	TRBV7-9	once	CASGRSYEQYF	TGTGCCAGCGGCAGGTCTTACGAGCAGTACTTC
TRBJ2-7	NA	TRBV7-2	once	CASSSRTEDYEQYF	TGTGCCAGCAGCTCCCGGACGGAGGACTACGAGCAGTACTTC
TRBJ2-3	NA	TRBV7-9	NA	CASSLVWTTDTQYF	TGTGCCAGCAGCTTAGTATGGACAACAGATACGCAGTATTTT
TRBJ2-2	TRBD2	TRBV4-1	NA	CASSKTSGGARTGELFF	TGCGCCAGCAGCAAGACTAGCGGGGGGGCTCGAACCGGGGAGCTGTTTTTT
TRBJ1-2	NA	TRBV5-4	NA	CASSLAGNYGYTF	TGTGCCAGCAGCTTGGCAGGGAACTATGGCTACACCTTC
TRBJ1-4	TRBD1	TRBV11-2	NA	CASSRGQVNEKLFF	TGTGCCAGCAGCCGGGGACAGGTTAATGAAAAACTGTTTTTT
TRBJ1-1	NA	TRBV19	NA	CASSTTGPRGTEAFF	TGTGCCAGTAGTACGACCGGGCCCCGGGGGACTGAAGCTTTCTTT
TRBJ2-1	TRBD1	TRBV11-3	NA	CASSLGGQGGYNEQFF	TGTGCCAGCAGCTTAGGTGGACAGGGAGGTTACAATGAGCAGTTCTTC
TRBJ1-5	NA	TRBV2	NA	CASSEGARNQPQHF	TGTGCCAGCAGTGAAGGGGCCCGCAATCAGCCCCAGCATTTT
TRBJ1-5	NA	TRBV19	NA	CASSPELDPGGSQPQHF	TGTGCCAGTAGTCCAGAACTGGACCCGGGAGGGAGTCAGCCCCAGCATTTT
TRBJ2-5	TRBD1	TRBV6-2/TRBV6-3	once	CASSSRGQGLQETQYF	TGTGCCAGCAGTTCCCGTGGACAGGGCCTTCAAGAGACCCAGTACTTC
TRBJ2-6	NA	TRBV2	NA	CASSGRTAGANVLTF	TGTGCCAGCAGTGGTCGGACAGCCGGGGCCAACGTCCTGACTTTC
TRBJ1-1	NA	TRBV5-5	NA	CASSLGHAQDTEAFF	TGTGCCAGCAGCTTGGGACATGCGCAGGACACTGAAGCTTTCTTT
TRBJ2-1	NA	TRBV9	NA	CASSVGDGTRKFF	NA
TRBJ1-1	TRBD1	TRBV28	NA	CASRPLPGQENTEAFF	TGTGCCAGCAGACCTCTTCCGGGACAGGAGAACACTGAAGCTTTCTTT
TRBJ2-3	TRBD2	TRBV29-1	NA	CSVEDGPAGGSTQYF	TGCAGCGTTGAAGATGGGCCAGCGGGGGGAAGTACGCAGTATTTT